These 27 T cell receptor beta chains were sequenced from one sample in a study of CD8 T cells in ankylosing spondylitis. Study findings and constraints: A TCR beta motif of under ten highly homologous variants appeared characteristic of ankylosing spondylitis blood.

The antigens for these receptors are not known. TCRdb reanalysed the 5' RACE reads using MiXCR and keeps one entry per CDR3 protein. This table holds over 400,000 distinct CDR3 sequences, more than 25% found once. Sequencing was carried out using blood, either unsorted or a sorted T cell fraction (not recorded which). The receptor source for this set is a male donor with ankylosing spondylitis.

This clonotype turned up a few times. The V call is TRBV7-2, the J call TRBJ1-3; 10 bases match TRBD1. Losses at the gene ends were 4 bases for V and 0 bases for J; bases not matched to a gene: 6. The CDR3 is 17 residues long. CDR1 SGHTA and CDR2 FQGNSA come from the germline V gene. The CDR3 loop is CASSSKTGGYSGNTIYF. CDR3 bases: TGTGCCAGCAGCTCCAAGACAGGGGGCTACTCTGGAAACACCATATATTTT.

This chain uses TRBV20-1 with TRBJ2-7; weak D call: TRBD2 (6 bases). The CDR3 is 14 amino acids. The germline gives CDR1 DFQATT, CDR2 SNEGSKA (reference sequence). V was trimmed by 5 bases and J by 3 bases, leaving 17 bases between them. CDR3 nucleotide sequence: TGCAGTGCTGACCCCGGGACTTCCATCTACGAGCAGTACTTC. This translates into CSADPGTSIYEQYF.

The CDR3 DNA follows: TGCAGTGCTAGATCGGGGGGACTAGCCTATGAGCAGTTCTTC. Translated, it gives CSARSGGLAYEQFF. The rearrangement joins TRBV20-1 to TRBJ2-1; 9 positions agree with TRBD2. This CDR3 spans 14 amino acids. Germline V gene sequence: CDR1 DFQATT, CDR2 SNEGSKA (reference sequence). Germline trimming cut 2 bases from V and 8 bases from J; bases unmatched to any gene: 7.

The table lists this clonotype with a few counts. V and J are TRBV5-5 and TRBJ1-5; D not certain. CDR1 is SGHKS and CDR2 is YYEKEE in the germline V gene (reference sequence). Trimming took 2 bases from V and 7 from J, leaving 10 bases between them. CDR3 size: 13 residues. The CDR3 reads CASSLAGRQPQHF. DNA of the CDR3: TGTGCCAGCAGCTTAGCCGGGAGACAGCCCCAGCATTTT.

The table lists this clonotype with a few counts. The chain's CDR3 is CAISGFEVGETQYF. The CDR3 coding sequence is TGTGCCATCAGCGGATTTGAAGTTGGGGAGACCCAGTACTTC. V gene TRBV10-3 combines with J gene TRBJ2-5; no reliable D call. Trimming took off 6 bases at V and 5 bases at J, with 16 bases between the two ends. The germline CDR1 and CDR2 sequences are ENHRY and SYGVKD. The CDR3 loop spans 14 amino acids.

The chain has TRBV21-1 and TRBJ2-7; the table's D call, TRBD2, was not checked against the DNA. TRBV21-1 represents a pseudogene. The CDR3 length is 15 residues. The CDR3 nucleotides read TGTGCCAGCAGCCCCAAGTCGGGACTAGCATCCGAGCAGTACGTC. It codes for CASSPKSGLASEQYV.

This sequence joins TRBV7-2 and TRBJ2-7; the D gene is possibly TRBD2 (5 bases). The CDR3 spans 13 residues. Germline CDR1 reads SGHTA; CDR2 reads FQGNSA. V was clipped by 4 bases and J by 7 bases, with 14 bases between them. The CDR3 nucleotides read TGTGCCAGCAGCTCTAGCTCCCTTCTGGAGCAGTACTTC. The encoded protein is CASSSSSLLEQYF.

V gene TRBV20-1 combines with J gene TRBJ2-5, with D perhaps assigned TRBD1 or TRBD2 (6 bases each). The CDR3 is 17 residues long. V was trimmed by 0 bases and J by 3 bases, leaving 20 bases between them. CDR1 DFQATT and CDR2 SNEGSKA come from the germline V gene (reference sequence). The CDR3 here is CSARDSGRQDFEETQYF. CDR3 in DNA: TGCAGTGCTAGAGATTCCGGGAGACAGGATTTTGAAGAGACCCAGTACTTC.

This clonotype has only a few counts. This chain connects TRBV12-3 or TRBV12-4 to TRBJ2-7, with 8 positions matching TRBD1. The junction had 11 bases not matched to a gene; V was cut back by 6 bases and J by 4 bases. This CDR3 has 15 amino acids. The CDR3 here is CASSPRTGMVYEQYF. The CDR3 DNA reads TGTGCCAGCAGCCCGCGGACAGGGATGGTTTACGAGCAGTACTTC.

This clonotype was detected only once. V and J are TRBV2 and TRBJ2-7, with TRBD1 matching over 8 bases. This CDR3 has 14 amino acids. V gave up 5 bases and J gave up 9 bases; unmatched junction bases: 12. Germline CDR1 is SNHLY and CDR2 is FYNNEI. The CDR3: CASSSSGTGGAQYV. Here the CDR3 DNA reads TGTGCCAGCAGTTCCTCCGGGACAGGTGGGGCGCAGTACGTC.

CDR3 sequence reads: CASSISTGEQYV. DNA of the CDR3: TGTGCCAGCTCAATATCGACAGGCGAGCAGTACGTC. V is TRBV18 and J is TRBJ2-7, with D maybe TRBD1 (6 bases). CDR1 and CDR2 from the germline V gene are KGHSH and LQKENI. Trimming shortened V by 5 bases and J by 6 bases, and 11 bases separated the two germline ends. CDR3 length: 12 residues.

A few counts support this clonotype. The rearrangement joins TRBV30 to TRBJ2-1, with a weak D call TRBD2 (5 bases). Trimming shortened V by 0 bases and J by 7 bases, and 10 bases separated the two germline ends. Germline CDR1 GTSNPN, CDR2 SVGIG (reference sequence). The CDR3 length is 13 residues. The CDR3 reads CAWSVGGRNEQFF. The CDR3 nucleotides read TGTGCCTGGAGTGTAGGCGGGCGGAATGAGCAGTTCTTC.

J is TRBJ2-1 and V is TRBV2, with a weak D call TRBD2 (7 bases). The V and J ends lost 9 bases and 8 bases respectively, with 23 bases between them. The germline V gene has CDR1 SNHLY and CDR2 FYNNEI. CDR3 length: 15 residues. CDR3 sequence (DNA): TGTGCCAGTGCAGATAGGGGGAGGGGGATCTATGAGCAGTTCTTC. This translates into CASADRGRGIYEQFF.

The count of this clonotype is one. The CDR3, as DNA: TGTGCCAGCAGCCAATTTGTGGGACTAGGGCCCAATGAGCAGTTCTTC. Its translation is CASSQFVGLGPNEQFF. The chain joins TRBV16 to TRBJ2-1; 8 nucleotides line up with TRBD2. Trimming took 1 base from V and 6 from J; bases not matched to a gene: 8. Germline V gives CDR1 KGHSY, CDR2 FQNENV. This CDR3 is built from 16 residues. Together with reference TRBV16 and TRBJ2-1, the CDR3 gives the full variable domain: GEEVAQTPKHLVRGEGQKAKLYCAPIKGHSYVFWYQQVLKNEFKFLISFQNENVFDETGMPKERFSAKCLPNSPCSLEIQATKLEDSAVYFCASSQFVGLGPNEQFFGPGTRLTVL.

V is TRBV10-3 and J is TRBJ2-1; 8 bases map to TRBD1. Germline trimming cut 0 bases from V and 8 bases from J; bases unmatched to any gene: 9. Germline V lookup: CDR1 ENHRY, CDR2 SYGVKD. The CDR3 has 16 residues. The CDR3 protein is CAISESISGGMDEQFF. The CDR3 nucleotides are TGTGCCATCAGTGAGTCAATATCAGGGGGCATGGATGAGCAGTTCTTC.

The chain couples TRBV7-9 to TRBJ1-2; 9 bases are shared with TRBD1. The CDR3 contains 15 residues. Unmatched junction bases numbered 10, after V lost 5 bases and J lost 6 bases. Germline V lookup: CDR1 SEHNR, CDR2 FQNEAQ (reference sequence). The CDR3 loop reads CASSLTGGAINGYTF. CDR3 sequence (DNA): TGTGCCAGCAGCCTTACAGGGGGCGCGATCAATGGCTACACCTTC.

This chain links TRBV12-5 with TRBJ1-1; perhaps TRBD1 as D (6 bases). Germline CDR1 is LGHNT and CDR2 is FRNRAP. V lost 5 bases and J lost 3, with 16 bases in between. The length of the CDR3 is 15 residues. The CDR3 bases are TGTGCTAGTGGTGACAGGAGACAGGCTGACACTGAAGCTTTCTTT. It codes for CASGDRRQADTEAFF. The full variable domain, its missing parts supplied by reference TRBV12-5 and TRBJ1-1, is DARVTQTPRHKVTEMGQEVTMRCQPILGHNTVFWYRQTMMQGLELLAYFRNRAPLDDSGMPKDRFSAEMPDATLATLKIQPSEPRDSAVYFCASGDRRQADTEAFFGQGTRLTVV.

This clonotype came up a few times. The chain employs TRBV6-2 or TRBV6-3 and TRBJ2-7; 12 bases match TRBD2. CDR1 is MNHEY and CDR2 is SVGEGT in the germline V gene. The J segment lost 7 bases and the V segment lost 2 bases, leaving 9 bases of the junction unmatched. The CDR3 consists of 16 residues. CDR3 sequence: CASSYALAGGPSEQYV. CDR3 DNA: TGTGCCAGCAGTTACGCGCTAGCGGGAGGGCCAAGTGAGCAGTACGTC.

The count of this clonotype is one. This sequence joins TRBV12-3 or TRBV12-4 and TRBJ2-7; D could derive from TRBD1 or TRBD2 (5 bases each). This CDR3 is built from 14 residues. The V end was cut by 4 bases, the J end by 1 base, with 11 bases between. The CDR3 reads CASSWDGDSYEQYF. The CDR3 nucleotides read TGTGCCAGCAGTTGGGACGGTGATTCCTACGAGCAGTACTTC.

This clonotype occurred a few times. This rearrangement joins TRBV20-1 to TRBJ2-1; 13 positions agree with TRBD2. The CDR3 is 18 residues long. Trimming cost V 3 bases and J 3 bases; bases outside gene matches: 11. From germline, CDR1 is DFQATT and CDR2 SNEGSKA (reference sequence). CDR3 residues: CSARPSGGTSGNYNEQFF. Here the CDR3 DNA reads TGCAGTGCTAGGCCCTCGGGTGGGACTAGCGGGAACTACAATGAGCAGTTCTTC.

This clonotype was observed a few times. This chain links TRBV12-3 or TRBV12-4 with TRBJ1-2; D remains unclear. The CDR3 sequence is 13 residues long. The V end was cut by 3 bases, the J end by 8 bases, with 13 bases between. The CDR3 DNA is TGTGCCAGCAGTTTTAGGAGGGCACAAGGCTACACCTTC. Translated: CASSFRRAQGYTF.

The chain employs TRBV29-1 and TRBJ1-3; a possible D gene is TRBD1 (6 bases). Trimming stripped 4 bases from V and 4 bases from J, with 17 bases between. Germline CDR1 reads SQVTM; CDR2 reads ANQGSEA. CDR3 length: 15 residues. CDR3 DNA sequence: TGCAGCGTTGCTTTCAGGGGACTAGGGGGAAACACCATATATTTT. It specifies CSVAFRGLGGNTIYF.

This clonotype showed up just once. The chain has TRBV11-2 and TRBJ2-1; D remains ambiguous. V gave up 2 bases and J gave up 2 bases, with 10 bases separating them. Germline loops: CDR1 SGHAT, CDR2 FQNNGV. The CDR3 has 15 residues. CDR3 region: CASSLRIQAYNEQFF. CDR3 bases: TGTGCCAGCAGCTTACGGATCCAAGCCTACAATGAGCAGTTCTTC.

The CDR3 nucleotides are TGTGCCACCAAGGGACTAGCGGGAGAGCAGTTCTTC. This translates into CATKGLAGEQFF. The chain recombines TRBV24-1 with TRBJ2-1; 13 bases line up with TRBD2. This CDR3 has 12 residues. The V gene end was trimmed by 8 bases and the J gene end by 10 bases; junction bases not matched to a gene: 1. CDR1 is KGHDR and CDR2 is SFDVKD in the germline V gene.

A few counts support this clonotype. The chain's CDR3 is CASSFDRNSPLHF. The DNA of the CDR3 is TGCGCCAGCAGCTTTGACCGGAATTCACCCCTCCACTTT. V gene TRBV5-1 combines with J gene TRBJ1-6; D unclear. With 2 bases removed from V and 7 bases from J, the gap between germline ends came to 7 bases. The germline V gene encodes CDR1 SGHRS and CDR2 YFSETQ. The CDR3 has 13 amino acids.

The J gene is TRBJ2-7, the V gene TRBV20-1, with 9 bases lining up with TRBD1. V lost 3 bases, J lost 1 base, and 7 bases stayed unmatched. The CDR3 contains 15 residues. Germline values: CDR1 DFQATT, CDR2 SNEGSKA (reference sequence). The CDR3 nucleotides are TGCAGTGCTAGCCCCCGGGACAGGGTATCCTACGAGCAGTACTTC. It is translated as CSASPRDRVSYEQYF.

The genes are TRBV21-1 and TRBJ1-5; no DNA check was done on the table's D call, TRBD1. TRBV21-1 is noted as a pseudogene. The CDR3 length is 16 residues. CDR3 DNA: TGTGCCAGCAGCAAAAGGGTTGGGCGCCGGGATCAGCCCCAGCATTTT. It translates to CASSKRVGRRDQPQHF.